The rows below give T cell receptor beta chains drawn from one sample of a study of cytomegalovirus exposure and HLA in healthy donors. Produced via immunoSEQ multiplex PCR; TCRdb's table is partial and in-frame only. Among approximately 93,000 clones, around three quarters were seen once, and the ten largest hold about 3.1%. Sequencing input: PBMCs. The receptors shown here come from a male donor in good health and CMV-seropositive. The CDR3 runs from the conserved cysteine through the conserved F or W. The D gene is left open where the match is weak. Clone size is stated in some rows and not others, as once, few, many or a class when expanded.

V,J,size,D,CDR3,DNA
TRBV5-4,TRBJ1-2,NA,TRBD1,CASSLVTGGDGYTF,TGTGCCAGCAGCTTGGTGACAGGGGGCGATGGCTACACCTTC
TRBV30,TRBJ1-3,once,NA,CAWSETRGFQYTIYF,TGTGCCTGGAGTGAGACACGGGGTTTTCAATACACCATATATTTT
TRBV6-1,TRBJ1-4,NA,NA,CASSPTDEKLFF,TGTGCCAGCAGTCCGACTGATGAAAAACTGTTTTTT
TRBV5-4,TRBJ2-7,NA,NA,CASSLDQGPYEQYF,TGTGCCAGCAGCTTGGATCAGGGGCCCTACGAGCAGTACTTC
TRBV6-5,TRBJ2-3,NA,TRBD2,CASSWTSGGFTDTQYF,TGTGCCAGCAGTTGGACTAGCGGGGGCTTCACAGATACGCAGTATTTT
TRBV7-9,TRBJ2-7,NA,NA,CASSFSSEQYF,TGTGCCAGCAGCTTCTCCAGCGAGCAGTACTTC
TRBV5-1,TRBJ2-3,NA,NA,CASSLRRSSTDTQYF,TGCGCCAGCAGCTTGCGGCGGAGTAGCACAGATACGCAGTATTTT
TRBV19,TRBJ1-1,NA,NA,CASSIGGENTEAFF,TGTGCCAGTAGTATAGGGGGGGAGAACACTGAAGCTTTCTTT
TRBV19,TRBJ1-6,few,NA,CASSLNRDIRGPLHF,TGTGCCAGTAGCCTAAACCGGGATATACGAGGACCCCTCCACTTT
TRBV19,TRBJ1-5,NA,NA,CASSIGRGPNQPQHF,TGTGCCAGTAGTATCGGCAGGGGCCCTAATCAGCCCCAGCATTTT
TRBV18,TRBJ1-5,NA,NA,CASSPDGVNQPQHF,TGTGCCAGCTCACCCGACGGAGTCAATCAGCCCCAGCATTTT
TRBV10-3,TRBJ2-7,NA,TRBD2,CAILGTNSYEQYF,TGTGCCATCCTCGGGACTAACTCCTACGAGCAGTACTTC
TRBV5-1,TRBJ2-5,NA,TRBD2,CASSLGAGEETQYF,TGCGCCAGCAGCTTGGGGGCGGGGGAAGAGACCCAGTACTTC
TRBV2,TRBJ1-5,NA,NA,CASSEKAGRSQPQHF,TGTGCCAGCAGTGAAAAGGCAGGTAGAAGTCAGCCCCAGCATTTT
TRBV5-1,TRBJ2-2,NA,TRBD1,CASSFDRGWDRELFF,TGCGCCAGCAGCTTCGACAGGGGCTGGGACCGGGAGCTGTTTTTT
TRBV2,TRBJ2-7,NA,NA,CASSEAPPPGESTLYF,TGTGCCAGCAGTGAAGCGCCCCCGCCGGGGGAGTCGACTTTGTACTTC
TRBV27,TRBJ2-4,NA,NA,CASSREIAKNIQYF,TGTGCCAGCAGCCGAGAAATAGCCAAAAACATTCAGTACTTC
TRBV5-1,TRBJ2-5,NA,TRBD1,CASSLTRAGQGIQTQYF,TGCGCCAGCAGCTTGACTCGGGCGGGACAGGGCATACAGACCCAGTACTTC
TRBV9,TRBJ1-5,NA,TRBD1,CASSGGQGARGQPQHF,TGTGCCAGCAGCGGTGGACAGGGGGCACGCGGTCAGCCCCAGCATTTT
TRBV18,TRBJ1-1,few,TRBD1,CASSSRQGGMNTEAFF,TGTGCCAGCTCATCGAGACAGGGGGGAATGAACACTGAAGCTTTCTTT
TRBV4-3,TRBJ1-2,NA,NA,CASSQGRGLDYGYTF,TGCGCCAGCAGCCAAGGGAGAGGTTTAGACTATGGCTACACCTTC
TRBV6-6,TRBJ2-7,NA,NA,CASSYSRGGNEQYF,TGTGCCAGCAGTTACTCGAGAGGGGGTAACGAGCAGTACTTC
TRBV7-6,TRBJ1-2,NA,NA,CASSSGTGKMDGYTF,TGTGCCAGCAGCTCCGGAACAGGGAAGATGGATGGCTACACCTTC
TRBV6-1,TRBJ1-1,NA,NA,CASSEQGRLNTEAFF,TGTGCCAGCAGTGAACAGGGAAGGCTCAACACTGAAGCTTTCTTT
TRBV10-3,TRBJ1-5,NA,NA,CAISENSNQPQHF,TGTGCCATCAGTGAGAACAGTAATCAGCCCCAGCATTTT
TRBV29-1,TRBJ1-1,few,NA,CSVTDLNTEAFF,TGCAGCGTGACCGACTTGAACACTGAAGCTTTCTTT
TRBV19,TRBJ1-5,NA,TRBD1,CSSVPGQGAGGPQHF,TGTTCAAGCGTCCCGGGACAGGGAGCGGGTGGACCCCAGCATTTT
TRBV6-6,TRBJ2-7,NA,TRBD2,CASSSAAGGESDEQYF,TGTGCCAGCAGCTCCGCTGCGGGGGGCGAGAGCGACGAGCAGTACTTC
TRBV18,TRBJ1-1,NA,TRBD1,CASSLGTGRERTEAFF,TGTGCCAGCTCCCTCGGGACAGGGAGAGAGCGGACTGAAGCTTTCTTT
TRBV30,TRBJ1-1,NA,NA,CAWRRTANTEAFF,TGTGCCTGGAGGAGGACAGCGAACACTGAAGCTTTCTTT
TRBV30,TRBJ2-5,NA,NA,CAWSTGQETQYF,TGTGCCTGGAGTACGGGGCAAGAGACCCAGTACTTC
TRBV5-1,TRBJ2-3,NA,NA,CASSLNPVTDTQYF,TGCGCCAGCAGCTTGAATCCCGTCACAGATACGCAGTATTTT
TRBV10-3,TRBJ2-7,once,NA,CAIIRQVPYEQYF,TGTGCCATCATTAGGCAGGTGCCCTACGAGCAGTACTTC
TRBV6-1,TRBJ1-2,NA,TRBD1,CASSELGTGVGYTF,TGTGCCAGCAGTGAACTTGGGACAGGAGTTGGCTACACCTTC
TRBV6-1,TRBJ2-5,NA,TRBD1,CASAGQEKETQYF,TGTGCTTCCGCTGGACAGGAGAAAGAGACCCAGTACTTC
TRBV6-5,TRBJ2-7,NA,NA,CASSYSPGGLYF,TGTGCCAGCAGTTACTCCCCAGGGGGGTTATACTTC
TRBV5-1,TRBJ1-1,NA,NA,CASSLAVNTEAFF,TGCGCCAGCAGCTTGGCGGTGAACACTGAAGCTTTCTTT
TRBV2,TRBJ1-1,NA,NA,CASSDTGNVNTEAFF,TGTGCCAGCAGCGATACAGGAAACGTGAACACTGAAGCTTTCTTT
TRBV6-5,TRBJ2-3,NA,NA,CASSYRLRDTQYF,TGTGCCAGCAGTTACAGACTGCGAGATACGCAGTATTTT
TRBV7-8,TRBJ1-2,NA,NA,CASSFAENYGYTF,TGTGCCAGCAGCTTCGCGGAAAACTATGGCTACACCTTC
TRBV6-5,TRBJ1-3,NA,NA,CASSYSDSGNTIYF,TGTGCCAGCAGTTACTCCGACAGTGGAAACACCATATATTTT
TRBV5-1,TRBJ1-4,NA,TRBD1,CASSPGQGASANEKLFF,TGCGCCAGCAGCCCGGGACAGGGGGCTTCAGCTAATGAAAAACTGTTTTTT
TRBV5-1,TRBJ2-7,NA,TRBD1,CASSLDRVTHEQYF,TGCGCCAGCAGCTTAGACAGGGTCACCCACGAGCAGTACTTC
TRBV12-5,TRBJ2-7,NA,NA,CASGSPDSAYEQYF,TGTGCTAGTGGTTCCCCGGACAGCGCCTACGAGCAGTACTTC
TRBV5-1,TRBJ2-5,NA,NA,CASSLTGDRQETQYF,TGCGCCAGCAGTTTGACGGGGGACAGACAAGAGACCCAGTACTTC
TRBV9,TRBJ1-1,NA,NA,CASSRGAGADTEAFF,TGTGCCAGCAGCCGGGGAGCAGGGGCGGACACTGAAGCTTTCTTT
TRBV13,TRBJ1-2,NA,NA,CASSLVGGLGYTF,TGTGCCAGCAGCTTAGTCGGCGGCCTGGGCTACACCTTC
TRBV19,TRBJ2-3,NA,TRBD2,CASSPTSGARTDTQYF,TGTGCCAGTAGTCCGACTAGCGGGGCGCGCACAGATACGCAGTATTTT
TRBV30,TRBJ2-3,NA,NA,CAWSSPLSGDTQYF,TGTGCCTGGAGTTCCCCCCTTAGCGGAGATACGCAGTATTTT
TRBV7-2,TRBJ1-6,NA,NA,CASSPRQGSNSPLHF,TGTGCCAGCAGCCCCCGGCAGGGGTCTAATTCACCCCTCCACTTT
TRBV7-3,TRBJ1-1,NA,NA,CASRSSNTEAFF,TGTGCCAGCAGGAGCTCGAACACTGAAGCTTTCTTT
TRBV6-5,TRBJ2-1,NA,NA,CASSYRGDSSEQFF,TGTGCCAGCAGTTACAGGGGGGACAGTTCGGAGCAGTTCTTC
TRBV7-6,TRBJ1-6,NA,TRBD1,CASSRQGAVYNSPLHF,TGTGCCAGCAGTCGACAGGGGGCGGTCTATAATTCACCCCTCCACTTT
TRBV25-1,TRBJ1-1,NA,NA,CACTGHPNTEAFF,TGTGCCTGCACGGGACACCCGAACACTGAAGCTTTCTTT
TRBV9,TRBJ1-2,NA,NA,CASSVGEGPNYGYTF,TGTGCCAGCAGCGTAGGGGAGGGTCCTAACTATGGCTACACCTTC